One sample yielded the 12 T cell receptor beta chains listed below, sequenced in a study of T cell responses to AZD1222 COVID-19 vaccine. Data came from immunoSEQ multiplex PCR; TCRdb stores just in-frame clones and leaves some out. The profile covers tens of thousands of clones, with roughly 93% appearing a single time and approximately 21% taken by the ten largest. This specimen consisted of peripheral blood, obtained on day 0 of AZD1222 vaccination. All receptors derive from an adult in good health.

V and J are TRBV10-3 and TRBJ2-7, with 7 bases identical to TRBD1. CDR3 length: 16 residues. The V segment lost 0 bases and the J segment 3 bases; nucleotides outside the gene matches: 8. Germline V lookup: CDR1 ENHRY, CDR2 SYGVKD. The chain's CDR3 is CAISESEPGQYYEQYF. The CDR3 bases are TGTGCCATCAGTGAGTCGGAGCCGGGACAGTACTACGAGCAGTACTTC.

V usage is TRBV29-1 and J usage is TRBJ1-3, with D uncertain. The germline V gene has CDR1 SQVTM and CDR2 ANQGSEA. This CDR3 spans 11 amino acids. V gave up 7 bases and J gave up 3 bases, with 7 bases separating them. The CDR3 loop reads CSASVGNTIYF. For the CDR3, the DNA is TGCAGCGCCTCGGTTGGAAACACCATATATTTT.

The V call is TRBV3-1 (or the pseudogene TRBV3-2), the J call TRBJ1-1; tentatively, D is TRBD1 (5 bases). The CDR3 has 18 amino acids. The germline gives CDR1 LGHDT, CDR2 YNNKEL (reference sequence). V was pared by 4 bases and J by 1 base, with 22 bases between. This chain's CDR3 is CASSRIRQRGMWNTEAFF. The CDR3 DNA follows: TGTGCCAGCAGCCGTATACGACAGCGTGGAATGTGGAACACTGAAGCTTTCTTT.

CDR3 DNA sequence: TGTGCCAGCTCACCACCCCAGAACACAGATACGCAGTATTTT. This translates into CASSPPQNTDTQYF. The chain joins TRBV18 to TRBJ2-3; D is undetermined. The CDR3 sequence is 14 residues long. Trimming removed 0 bases from V and 2 bases from J, with 6 bases in between. Germline lookup yields CDR1 KGHSH and CDR2 LQKENI.

The rearrangement joins TRBV28 to TRBJ1-1; D remains unclear. The CDR3 is made up of 11 amino acids. Trimming left V 1 base short and J 11 bases short, with 8 bases between. The germline V gene encodes CDR1 MDHEN and CDR2 SYDVKM. This CDR3 reads CASSLLWSAFF. The DNA for the CDR3 is TGTGCCAGCAGTTTATTGTGGAGCGCTTTCTTT. Full variable domain (rest looked up from reference TRBV28 and TRBJ1-1): DVKVTQSSRYLVKRTGEKVFLECVQDMDHENMFWYRQDPGLGLRLIYFSYDVKMKEKGDIPEGYSVSREKKERFSLILESASTNQTSMYLCASSLLWSAFFGQGTRLTVV.

This chain uses TRBV19 with TRBJ1-2; TRBD1 matches at 8 bases. The V segment lost 7 bases and the J segment 1 base; nucleotides outside the gene matches: 5. The germline V gene has CDR1 LNHDA and CDR2 SQIVND (reference sequence). The CDR3 is 14 amino acids. CDR3 nucleotide sequence: TGTGCCAGTACCCAGGGGGCAGTTAACTATGGCTACACCTTC. This gives the protein CASTQGAVNYGYTF.

This clone was seen a few times. This chain joins TRBV18 and TRBJ2-1; D is undetermined. The germline CDR1 and CDR2 sequences are KGHSH and LQKENI. CDR3 length: 12 residues. Trimming pared 6 bases from V and 7 bases from J, leaving 10 bases between. For the CDR3, the DNA is TGTGCCAGCTCGCTGATCGAAAATGAGCAGTTCTTC. Translating it yields CASSLIENEQFF. The whole variable domain, filled in from reference TRBV18 and TRBJ2-1, reads NAGVMQNPRHLVRRRGQEARLRCSPMKGHSHVYWYRQLPEEGLKFMVYLQKENIIDESGMPKERFSAEFPKEGPSILRIQQVVRGDSAAYFCASSLIENEQFFGPGTRLTVL.

This chain connects TRBV6-5 to TRBJ1-2; tentatively, D is TRBD1 (5 bases). V was clipped by 5 bases and J by 2 bases, with 9 bases between them. The CDR3 totals 13 residues. From germline, CDR1 is MNHEY and CDR2 SVGAGI. CDR3 nucleotide sequence: TGTGCCAGCAGTACGGGGCCGAACTATGGCTACACCTTC. Protein product: CASSTGPNYGYTF.

V and J are TRBV6-2 or TRBV6-3 and TRBJ2-7; maybe TRBD2 (6 bases). Trimming shortened V by 2 bases and J by 11 bases, and 19 bases separated the two germline ends. Germline V CDR1 and CDR2: MNHEY, SVGEGT. This CDR3 is 14 amino acids long. The DNA for the CDR3 is TGTGCCAGCAGTTACGGGTCACGACTAGTAGCTGAGTACTTC. This translates into CASSYGSRLVAEYF.

The V and J genes are TRBV13 and TRBJ1-2; 7 bases line up with TRBD1. The CDR3 extends over 16 amino acids. V shed 5 bases, J shed 0 bases, and the junction held 9 bases outside the gene matches. Germline-derived CDR1 and CDR2 are PRHDT and FYEKMQ (reference sequence). CDR3 protein: CASSPTGTISNYGYTF. DNA for the CDR3: TGTGCCAGCAGCCCGACAGGGACAATTTCTAACTATGGCTACACCTTC.

This chain joins TRBV7-3 and TRBJ2-5, with D possibly TRBD2 on 5 matching bases. Germline lookup yields CDR1 SGHTA and CDR2 FQGTGA. V was cut by 6 bases and J by 4 bases, with 12 bases left in between. The CDR3 is 13 residues long. CDR3 loop: CASSYGERETQYF. The CDR3 bases are TGTGCCAGCAGTTACGGGGAGAGAGAGACCCAGTACTTC.

This chain links TRBV7-9 with TRBJ2-1; no clear D. V was trimmed by 2 bases and J by 8 bases, leaving 7 bases between them. This CDR3 has 12 residues. CDR1 is SEHNR, CDR2 FQNEAQ, per germline (reference sequence). Written as DNA, the CDR3 is TGTGCCAGCAGCTTATCCTTTCATGAGCAGTTCTTC. It is translated as CASSLSFHEQFF.